The 29 T cell receptor beta chains below come from one sample, sequenced in a study of post-analysis software for immune sequencing data. Study-level results: Comparison of patients with controls showed a handful of TRBV segments more frequent in patients, TRBV5-6, TRBV5-1 and TRBV20-1 among them.

The antigens these receptors bind are not known. Tagging with unique molecular identifiers was a feature of the TCR beta cDNA libraries. TCRdb re-derived calls from the PCR reads in MiXCR, one entry per CDR3 protein. The repertoire consists of fewer than 900,000 distinct CDR3 sequences, with 40% to 55% occurring once and the leading ten covering roughly 4.5%. The sequenced material came from blood. The receptors originated from a girl aged 10-17 years with multiple sclerosis.

This chain uses TRBV4-2 with TRBJ2-1, with 15 bases identical to TRBD2. Germline V CDR1 and CDR2: LGHNA, YNFKEQ. V gave up 3 bases and J gave up 9 bases; unmatched junction bases: 3. There are 15 residues in the CDR3. DNA of the CDR3: TGTGCCAGCAGCCACGGACTAGCGGGAGGGGGTGAGCAGTTCTTC. It codes for CASSHGLAGGGEQFF.

This clonotype was detected once. The chain has TRBV5-6 and TRBJ2-1; the match to TRBD1 covers 9 bases. The CDR3 runs to 13 residues. V was clipped by 4 bases and J by 14 bases; unmatched bases: 10. The V gene's germline CDR1 is SGHDT and CDR2 YYEEEE. The CDR3 sequence is CASSPEWTGEKFF. The CDR3 DNA is TGTGCCAGCAGCCCGGAGTGGACAGGGGAGAAGTTCTTC.

The chain joins TRBV9 to TRBJ1-2, with no clear D. Between the trimmed V and J ends, which lost 0 bases and 7 bases, there was a span of 10 bases. The CDR3 is 13 amino acids. Germline V CDR1 and CDR2: SGDLS, YYNGEE. CDR3 amino acids: CASSVASGSGYTF. In DNA form, the CDR3 reads TGTGCCAGCAGCGTAGCGTCGGGTTCTGGCTACACCTTC.

The chain carries TRBV12-3 or TRBV12-4 and TRBJ2-3; D is possibly TRBD1 (8 bases). The CDR3 loop spans 15 amino acids. V was trimmed by 2 bases and J by 5 bases, leaving 14 bases between them. The CDR3 nucleotides read TGTGCCAGCAGTTTAATAACAGGGGGGGAAGATACGCAGTATTTT. Translation gives CASSLITGGEDTQYF.

This chain joins TRBV20-1 and TRBJ2-1, with 13 positions matching TRBD2. The junction had 2 bases not matched to a gene; V was cut back by 2 bases and J by 13 bases. Germline V gene lookup returns CDR1 DFQATT and CDR2 SNEGSKA (reference sequence). This CDR3 is 12 amino acids long. The CDR3 loop reads CSARWTSGGQFF. As DNA, the CDR3 is TGCAGTGCTAGATGGACTAGCGGGGGTCAGTTCTTC.

This clonotype appeared a few times. V usage is TRBV29-1 and J usage is TRBJ1-2; no definite D call. V dropped 1 base and J dropped 2 bases, with 8 bases sitting between them. Per germline, CDR1 SQVTM and CDR2 ANQGSEA. The CDR3 has 13 amino acids. The chain's CDR3 is CSVEGGRNYGYTF. The CDR3 DNA reads as TGCAGCGTTGAAGGAGGGAGGAACTATGGCTACACCTTC.

V and J are TRBV3-1 and TRBJ2-7, with 12 positions matching TRBD2. The ends lost 4 bases at V and 6 bases at J; junction bases unmatched: 7. In germline, CDR1 is LGHDT, CDR2 YNNKEL (reference sequence). The CDR3 is 15 residues long. The CDR3 spells CASSPWTSGAIEQYF. CDR3 DNA sequence: TGTGCCAGCAGCCCCTGGACTAGCGGGGCTATCGAGCAGTACTTC.

This clonotype was observed a few times. The chain combines TRBV2 with TRBJ2-3; TRBD1 matches 8 bases. The germline gives CDR1 SNHLY, CDR2 FYNNEI. Trimming removed 10 bases from V and 2 bases from J; junction bases left unmatched: 8. The length of the CDR3 is 14 residues. CDR3 residues: CATELQGDTDTQYF. CDR3 nucleotides: TGTGCCACCGAGCTACAGGGGGACACAGATACGCAGTATTTT.

V and J are TRBV12-3 or TRBV12-4 and TRBJ2-7, with 11 bases that match TRBD1. J lost 6 bases, V lost 6 bases, and 10 bases had no gene match. There are 15 residues in the CDR3. CDR3 in amino acids: CASSRSGQGAGEQYF. DNA for the CDR3: TGTGCCAGCAGCCGAAGCGGACAGGGGGCAGGCGAGCAGTACTTC.

There are many counts of this clonotype. V gene TRBV29-1 combines with J gene TRBJ2-7; tentatively, D is TRBD2 (5 bases). This CDR3 has 12 amino acids. Per germline, CDR1 SQVTM and CDR2 ANQGSEA. V lost 7 bases and J 0 bases, leaving 10 bases between the germline ends. CDR3 nucleotide sequence: TGCAGCGCCGGACTGGCCTCCTACGAGCAGTACTTC. Translating gives CSAGLASYEQYF.

This sequence joins TRBV5-1 and TRBJ2-7; 8 nucleotides align to TRBD1. Germline-derived CDR1 and CDR2 are SGHRS and YFSETQ. The CDR3 is 16 amino acids. The J segment lost 8 bases and the V segment lost 2 bases, leaving 15 bases of the junction unmatched. The DNA of the CDR3 is TGCGCCAGCAGCTTACGAACAGGGGGTGCTGCCAGTCAGCAGTACTTC. It codes for CASSLRTGGAASQQYF.

This chain connects TRBV7-9 to TRBJ2-1, with 7 bases lining up with TRBD1. There are 14 residues in the CDR3. Trimming removed 4 bases from V and 7 bases from J; junction bases left unmatched: 7. Germline V gives CDR1 SEHNR, CDR2 FQNEAQ (reference sequence). CDR3 sequence reads: CASSSRQGLNEQFF. In nucleotides, the CDR3 is TGTGCCAGCAGCTCAAGACAGGGTCTGAATGAGCAGTTCTTC. The variable domain in full, with the rest retrieved from reference TRBV7-9 and TRBJ2-1, is DTGVSQNPRHKITKRGQNVTFRCDPISEHNRLYWYRQTLGQGPEFLTYFQNEAQLEKSRLLSDRFSAERPKGSFSTLEIQRTEQGDSAMYLCASSSRQGLNEQFFGPGTRLTVL.

In this sample, this clonotype turned up a few times. The rearrangement uses TRBV11-2 and TRBJ2-2; TRBD2 matches 10 bases. J lost 0 bases, V lost 5 bases, and 6 bases had no gene match. Germline V gene data show CDR1 as SGHAT and CDR2 as FQNNGV. The CDR3 runs to 17 residues. The CDR3 nucleotides read TGTGCCAGCAGCGCGAGACTAGCGGGCGCGAACACCGGGGAGCTGTTTTTT. Amino acids: CASSARLAGANTGELFF.

This clonotype has a handful of counts. This may be a read error: a much more frequent sequence differs by one nucleotide. V and J are TRBV12-3 or TRBV12-4 and TRBJ2-7, with D perhaps TRBD1 or TRBD2 (5 bases each). The J call may be incorrect, as the DNA end agrees better with TRBJ2-5. CDR3 length: 15 amino acids. The CDR3 DNA is TGTGCCAGCAGTACTAACCGGGGCCCCCGAGGGACCCAGTACTTC. This gives the protein CASSTNRGPRGTQYF.

This chain joins TRBV9 and TRBJ2-5, with 7 positions matching TRBD1. The V and J ends lost 3 bases and 4 bases, in that order; junction bases with no gene match: 3. The CDR3 contains 13 residues. Germline CDR1 SGDLS, CDR2 YYNGEE. CDR3 region: CASSEGDRETQYF. DNA of the CDR3: TGTGCCAGCAGCGAGGGGGACAGAGAGACCCAGTACTTC.

This chain joins TRBV6-2 or TRBV6-3 and TRBJ1-2; TRBD1 might be the D (5 bases). CDR1 and CDR2 from the germline V gene are MNHEY and SVGEGT. The CDR3 length is 16 residues. V was cut by 0 bases and J by 0 bases, with 11 bases left in between. The CDR3 loop is CASSYSQDPPNYGYTF. In nucleotides, the CDR3 is TGTGCCAGCAGTTACTCACAGGACCCACCTAACTATGGCTACACCTTC.

With regard to this clonotype: The missing conserved phenylalanine or tryptophan at the end of this CDR3 makes a read error likely. The chain joins TRBV20-1 to TRBJ1-1; TRBD1 is a possible D gene (6 bases). Trimming shortened V by 8 bases and J by 5 bases, and 18 bases separated the two germline ends. CDR3 length: 13 residues. CDR1 is DFQATT, CDR2 SNEGSKA, per germline (reference sequence). The CDR3 DNA reads as TGCAGTTCAAGAGGGGGGCGCGATACTGAAGCTTTCCTT. Residues: CSSRGGRDTEAFL.

The chain recombines TRBV2 with TRBJ2-4; 12 bases align to TRBD2. J gave up 6 bases and V 2 bases, and 8 bases lay outside the gene matches. Germline assignment: CDR1 SNHLY and CDR2 FYNNEI. The CDR3 has 17 amino acids. CDR3 amino acids: CASSESLAGGDGNIQYF. The CDR3 DNA reads as TGTGCCAGCAGTGAAAGTCTAGCGGGAGGGGATGGAAACATTCAGTACTTC.

This chain's CDR3 is CASSATGDYNSPLHF. CDR3 DNA sequence: TGTGCCAGCTCAGCGACAGGGGACTATAATTCACCCCTCCACTTT. V and J are TRBV18 and TRBJ1-6, with 8 bases identical to TRBD1. The CDR3 length is 15 residues. CDR1 KGHSH and CDR2 LQKENI come from the germline V gene. J was trimmed by 3 bases and V by 5 bases; bases with no gene match: 3.

The chain uses TRBV20-1 and TRBJ2-5, with D perhaps assigned TRBD1 or TRBD2 (6 bases each). This CDR3 is 16 amino acids long. Germline loops: CDR1 DFQATT, CDR2 SNEGSKA (reference sequence). V was clipped by 5 bases and J by 1 base, with 20 bases between them. The CDR3 region is CSAPRGARVFQETQYF. The CDR3 nucleotides are TGCAGTGCTCCGAGGGGGGCGCGGGTATTCCAAGAGACCCAGTACTTC.

This clonotype appeared a few times. The chain employs TRBV5-1 and TRBJ2-7; TRBD1 matches 9 bases. The CDR3 runs to 15 residues. V shed 4 bases, J shed 6 bases, and the junction held 11 bases outside the gene matches. The germline V gene encodes CDR1 SGHRS and CDR2 YFSETQ. Here the CDR3 reads CASSLSGQGSSEQYF. The CDR3 DNA follows: TGCGCCAGCAGCCTATCGGGACAGGGTAGTAGCGAGCAGTACTTC.

The chain links TRBV20-1 to TRBJ1-6; D may be TRBD1 (6 bases). This CDR3 is 18 amino acids long. Germline CDR1 DFQATT, CDR2 SNEGSKA (reference sequence). Trimming pared 0 bases from V and 5 bases from J, leaving 20 bases between. CDR3 region: CSARDRRQALRDNSPLHF. CDR3 sequence (DNA): TGCAGTGCTAGAGATAGGAGACAGGCCCTCAGGGATAATTCACCCCTCCACTTT.

A few counts support this clonotype. This rearrangement joins TRBV20-1 to TRBJ2-1; the D gene is possibly TRBD1 (6 bases). Deletions cut 1 base from V and 8 bases from J, with 12 bases between. This CDR3 has 13 residues. CDR1 is DFQATT and CDR2 is SNEGSKA in the germline V gene (reference sequence). CDR3 loop: CSARVPQGDEQFF. CDR3 coding DNA: TGCAGTGCTAGAGTCCCACAGGGCGATGAGCAGTTCTTC.

The V and J genes are TRBV10-3 and TRBJ1-5; the D is unclear. This CDR3 region has 14 residues. V was shortened by 2 bases and J by 0 bases, with 5 bases between the two germline ends. The germline gives CDR1 ENHRY, CDR2 SYGVKD. CDR3 amino acids: CAISEGLSNQPQHF. The CDR3 bases are TGTGCCATCAGTGAGGGGCTTAGCAATCAGCCCCAGCATTTT.

V is TRBV20-1 and J is TRBJ2-7; TRBD2 is a possible D gene (6 bases). Trimming took 3 bases from V and 3 from J, leaving 15 bases between them. Germline values: CDR1 DFQATT, CDR2 SNEGSKA (reference sequence). The CDR3 extends over 14 amino acids. In DNA form, the CDR3 reads TGCAGTGCTAGTTTCCGGGAGCCCGTCTACGAGCAGTACTTC. Amino acids: CSASFREPVYEQYF.

V usage is TRBV20-1 and J usage is TRBJ1-5, with a weak D call TRBD1 (5 bases). This CDR3 region has 13 residues. The germline V gene encodes CDR1 DFQATT and CDR2 SNEGSKA (reference sequence). The germline V and J ends were trimmed by 3 bases and 5 bases, with 11 bases remaining between them. The CDR3 is CSASWGLDQPQHF. The DNA of the CDR3 is TGCAGTGCTAGTTGGGGGTTGGATCAGCCCCAGCATTTT.

The V gene is TRBV9, the J gene TRBJ1-4; D ambiguous. V lost 0 bases, J lost 2 bases, and 11 bases lay in between. The CDR3 runs to 16 residues. The V gene's germline CDR1 is SGDLS and CDR2 YYNGEE. The CDR3 nucleotides read TGTGCCAGCAGCGTAGAAGCCTCCTTGACTAATGAAAAACTGTTTTTT. Its translation: CASSVEASLTNEKLFF.

The chain couples TRBV29-1 to TRBJ2-7; D is unresolved. Trimming stripped 4 bases from V and 2 bases from J, with 15 bases between. CDR3 length: 14 amino acids. From germline, CDR1 is SQVTM and CDR2 ANQGSEA. In nucleotides, the CDR3 is TGCAGCGTTGTGAGACTTTTCGGGCCCTACGAGCAGTACTTC. Its translation is CSVVRLFGPYEQYF.

This clonotype turned up a few times. The chain combines TRBV6-1 with TRBJ2-7; 11 nucleotides align to TRBD2. Per the germline V gene, CDR1 is MNHNS and CDR2 is SASEGT. The junction had 3 bases not matched to a gene; V was cut back by 0 bases and J by 2 bases. The CDR3 runs to 16 residues. CDR3 sequence: CASSEAQLAGAYEQYF. The CDR3 DNA reads TGTGCCAGCAGTGAAGCGCAACTAGCGGGAGCCTACGAGCAGTACTTC.